These 18 T cell receptor beta chains were sequenced from one sample in a study of T cells in Graves' hyperthyroidism and ophthalmopathy. Amplified regions were TCR beta CDR3 sequences from RNA transcripts. HTBI primers were employed in a first-round RT-PCR of the TCR CDR3. In TCRdb, the multiplex PCR reads were re-called with MiXCR into one record per CDR3 protein. The sample comprises around 490,000 distinct CDR3 sequences, just under 20% of which are singletons, and 40% to 50% rests with the top ten. The sample consisted of blood. The origin of the receptors is a man aged 35 to 55 with Graves' ophthalmopathy.

This rearrangement joins TRBV27 to TRBJ1-1; a possible D gene is TRBD1 (6 bases). Deletions cut 5 bases from V and 8 bases from J, with 15 bases between. Germline V gene data show CDR1 as MNHEY and CDR2 as SMNVEV (reference sequence). This CDR3 comprises 13 residues. CDR3 sequence reads: CASSLLGQSEAFF. The CDR3 DNA sequence: TGTGCCAGCAGTCTGCTCGGACAGAGCGAAGCTTTCTTT.

The chain is built from TRBV6-2 or TRBV6-3 and TRBJ2-3; TRBD2 aligns across 15 bases. With V trimmed by 6 bases and J by 2 bases, 12 bases remained unmatched. The CDR3 sequence is 19 residues long. The germline CDR1 and CDR2 sequences are MNHEY and SVGEGT. Here the CDR3 reads CASSLAGTSGRHFTDTQYF. The CDR3, as DNA: TGTGCCAGCAGCTTAGCGGGGACTAGCGGGAGGCACTTCACAGATACGCAGTATTTT.

This clonotype was counted a few times. The CDR3 bases are TGTGCCAGCAGGGGCCAAGGGACAGGCACGTCACCCCTCCACTTT. Translated: CASRGQGTGTSPLHF. V is TRBV28 and J is TRBJ1-6, with 8 positions matching TRBD1. The CDR3 length is 15 residues. J lost 10 bases, V lost 6 bases, and 11 bases had no gene match. The germline gives CDR1 MDHEN, CDR2 SYDVKM.

This clonotype was counted a few times. The CDR3 reads CASSVTSGRRGEQFF. CDR3 bases: TGTGCCAGCAGCGTGACTAGCGGGAGACGTGGTGAGCAGTTCTTC. V gene TRBV9 combines with J gene TRBJ2-1; 12 nucleotides agree with TRBD2. The ends lost 2 bases at V and 9 bases at J; junction bases unmatched: 6. The CDR3 runs 15 residues. CDR1 SGDLS and CDR2 YYNGEE come from the germline V gene.

The CDR3 sequence: CASSPTASGRRNIQYF. As DNA, the CDR3 is TGTGCCAGCAGCCCCACCGCTAGCGGGAGACGGAACATTCAGTACTTC. The chain uses TRBV6-1 and TRBJ2-4, with 10 nucleotides matching TRBD2. V lost 6 bases, J lost 7 bases, and 12 bases stayed unmatched. This CDR3 has 16 residues. CDR1 and CDR2 (germline): MNHNS, SASEGT.

This clonotype has ten or more counts. The chain recombines TRBV6-1 with TRBJ2-7, with TRBD1 as a possible D gene (6 bases). V was shortened by 8 bases and J by 2 bases, with 16 bases between the two germline ends. Germline loops: CDR1 MNHNS, CDR2 SASEGT. The CDR3 is made up of 14 amino acids. CDR3 amino acids: CASQGTDPPYEQYF. The CDR3 DNA sequence: TGTGCCAGCCAGGGGACCGACCCACCCTACGAGCAGTACTTC.

The chain combines TRBV20-1 with TRBJ2-2, with TRBD2 matching over 10 bases. This CDR3 comprises 14 residues. Germline CDR1 reads DFQATT; CDR2 reads SNEGSKA (reference sequence). Trimming removed 6 bases from V and 5 bases from J; junction bases left unmatched: 6. CDR3 residues: CSARTSGTTGELFF. DNA of the CDR3: TGCAGTGCAAGAACTAGCGGGACGACCGGGGAGCTGTTTTTT.

This chain connects TRBV4-2 to TRBJ2-4; D possibly corresponds to TRBD2 (5 bases). Germline V gene data show CDR1 as LGHNA and CDR2 as YNFKEQ. V was shortened by 6 bases and J by 0 bases, with 15 bases between the two germline ends. There are 16 residues in the CDR3. The CDR3 DNA reads as TGTGCCAGCAGACCTGGAGAGGGCGTAGCCAAAAACATTCAGTACTTC. It specifies CASRPGEGVAKNIQYF.

The rearrangement joins TRBV18 to TRBJ1-2, with D uncertain. The CDR3 is made up of 13 amino acids. Germline V lookup: CDR1 KGHSH, CDR2 LQKENI. V lost 4 bases, J lost 4 bases, and 10 bases lay in between. This CDR3 reads CASSRADAYGYTF. The CDR3 DNA sequence: TGTGCCAGCTCACGGGCCGACGCCTATGGCTACACCTTC.

This clonotype was counted ten times or more. This chain links TRBV11-2 with TRBJ2-1, with TRBD2 identical over 10 bases. With V trimmed by 1 base and J by 0 bases, 9 bases remained unmatched. Germline V lookup: CDR1 SGHAT, CDR2 FQNNGV. CDR3 length: 19 residues. CDR3 DNA sequence: TGTGCCAGCAGCTTAGTACGTATAGCGGGAGGATCCTCCTACAATGAGCAGTTCTTC. This sequence encodes CASSLVRIAGGSSYNEQFF.

V gene TRBV14 combines with J gene TRBJ2-7; D uncertain. Deletions cut 0 bases from V and 9 bases from J, with 9 bases between. The CDR3 is made up of 12 amino acids. Germline CDR1 is SGHDN and CDR2 is FVKESK. The CDR3 region is CASSQDVRRQYF. DNA for the CDR3: TGTGCCAGCAGCCAAGATGTCCGTCGGCAGTACTTC. Using reference TRBV14 and TRBJ2-7 for the parts outside the CDR3, the full variable domain is EAGVTQFPSHSVIEKGQTVTLRCDPISGHDNLYWYRRVMGKEIKFLLHFVKESKQDESGMPNNRFLAERTGGTYSTLKVQPAELEDSGVYFCASSQDVRRQYFGPGTRLTVT.

The chain combines TRBV30 with TRBJ1-2; maybe TRBD1 (6 bases). V lost 7 bases to trimming and J lost 0 bases, with 12 bases between them. The CDR3 spans 13 residues. CDR1 GTSNPN and CDR2 SVGIG come from the germline V gene (reference sequence). CDR3 protein: CALTGSPNYGYTF. The CDR3 DNA is TGTGCCTTAACAGGGTCCCCTAACTATGGCTACACCTTC.

This clonotype was found a few times. The chain links TRBV30 to TRBJ2-3, with TRBD2 matching 9 bases. The CDR3 consists of 15 residues. The J segment lost 14 bases and the V segment lost 3 bases, leaving 18 bases of the junction unmatched. Germline lookup yields CDR1 GTSNPN and CDR2 SVGIG (reference sequence). CDR3 region: CAWSAFWREGKERYF. For the CDR3, the DNA is TGTGCCTGGAGCGCATTTTGGCGGGAGGGTAAGGAGAGGTATTTT.

At least ten counts were recorded for this clonotype. The chain employs TRBV2 and TRBJ1-1; D call uncertain. Trimming cost V 3 bases and J 6 bases, with 17 bases left between them. This CDR3 region has 15 residues. CDR1 is SNHLY and CDR2 is FYNNEI in the germline V gene. This chain's CDR3 is CASSDVGLQSPEAFF. DNA of the CDR3: TGTGCCAGCAGTGATGTTGGTCTGCAGAGCCCTGAAGCTTTCTTT. Full variable domain (rest looked up from reference TRBV2 and TRBJ1-1): EPEVTQTPSHQVTQMGQEVILRCVPISNHLYFYWYRQILGQKVEFLVSFYNNEISEKSEIFDDQFSVERPDGSNFTLKIRSTKLEDSAMYFCASSDVGLQSPEAFFGQGTRLTVV.

This clonotype has ten or more counts. The chain uses TRBV18 and TRBJ2-3, with D unclear. The CDR3 spans 13 residues. V was pared by 0 bases and J by 4 bases, with 5 bases between. Germline-derived CDR1 and CDR2 are KGHSH and LQKENI. The CDR3 nucleotides are TGTGCCAGCTCACCACCGGTTGCAGATACGCAGTATTTT. Amino acids: CASSPPVADTQYF.

This clonotype was observed many times. The genes are TRBV11-2 and TRBJ2-7; no reliable D call. The V gene's germline CDR1 is SGHAT and CDR2 FQNNGV. V shed 0 bases and J shed 2 bases, with 8 bases lying between them. This CDR3 spans 14 amino acids. The CDR3 loop is CASSLDFATYEQYF. As DNA, the CDR3 is TGTGCCAGCAGCTTAGATTTCGCTACCTACGAGCAGTACTTC. Supplemented by reference TRBV11-2 and TRBJ2-7, the full variable domain reads EAGVAQSPRYKIIEKRQSVAFWCNPISGHATLYWYQQILGQGPKLLIQFQNNGVVDDSQLPKDRFSAERLKGVDSTLKIQPAKLEDSAVYLCASSLDFATYEQYFGPGTRLTVT.

Regarding this clonotype: A much bigger clone sits one base away, suggesting this may be a read error. The gene calls are TRBV2 and TRBJ1-2; D is unclear. The CDR3 loop spans 13 amino acids. Trimming took off 8 bases at V and 4 bases at J, with 14 bases between the two ends. The germline V gene has CDR1 SNHLY and CDR2 FYNNEI. The CDR3 DNA reads TGTGCCAGCGGTGGAGGAGGATCCTATGGCTACACCTTC. It translates to CASGGGGSYGYTF.

The chain is built from TRBV19 and TRBJ1-4; D gene ambiguous. The V gene's germline CDR1 is LNHDA and CDR2 SQIVND (reference sequence). The CDR3 is 15 amino acids. V gave up 1 base and J gave up 8 bases, with 14 bases separating them. The CDR3 loop is CASSIGVSVAEKLFF. CDR3 nucleotides: TGTGCCAGTAGTATAGGAGTATCGGTCGCGGAAAAACTGTTTTTT.